This TCR beta chain derives from a study of PD-L1 blockade in urothelial cancer. Study details: Patients took up atezolizumab around 2014 at 1,200 mg intravenously every 3 weeks. Typically, measured as a median, blood samples had over 120,000 T cells. Whole-study results and caveats: Better survival was predicted by below-median pretreatment blood TCR clonality.

As to this clone: Its specificity is unknown.

Regarding time point: pretreatment peripheral blood. Using immunoSEQ multiplex PCR, the repertoire was profiled, and TCRdb retains in-frame clones only, with some absent. The top ten clones hold 1% to 1.5% of a sample with 50,000 to 55,000 clones, approximately 84% of them seen once. Material: PBMCs, obtained around atezolizumab (anti-PD-L1) treatment. The receptor comes from a man aged 50 or older with urothelial cancer.

The CDR3 loop reads CASSPSGRSSYNEQFF. The CDR3 nucleotides read TGTGCCAGCTCACCAAGCGGGAGGAGCTCCTACAATGAGCAGTTCTTC. J is TRBJ2-1 and V is TRBV18, with 9 bases that match TRBD2. The CDR3 runs 16 residues. CDR1 and CDR2 from the germline V gene are KGHSH and LQKENI. With V trimmed by 2 bases and J by 0 bases, 2 bases remained unmatched.